The clone carrying this T cell receptor (beta chain) has a handful of counts. The data are from a study of CD8+CD57+ T cells in acquired aplastic anemia. The CDR3 runs to 14 residues. V was clipped by 0 bases and J by 5 bases, with 10 bases between them. Germline assignment: CDR1 SGHTA and CDR2 FQGNSA. The TCR beta profiling, which covered VDJ combination and CDR3 sequence, was carried out using genomic DNA as the template. Each CDR3 protein gets one entry after TCRdb re-called the reads with MiXCR. Counted here are fewer than 200,000 distinct CDR3 sequences, 55% to 80% occurring once; the ten biggest clones make up around 45%.

This receptor was taken from a human donor in good health. The V gene is TRBV7-2, the J gene TRBJ1-1; no firm D call. Sequencing used sorted CD4+, CD8+, or CD8+CD57+ T cells (not recorded which) from PBMCs. The CDR3 DNA follows: TGTGCCAGCAGCTTAGCGCCAAGGGTAACTGAAGCTTTCTTT. It codes for CASSLAPRVTEAFF.